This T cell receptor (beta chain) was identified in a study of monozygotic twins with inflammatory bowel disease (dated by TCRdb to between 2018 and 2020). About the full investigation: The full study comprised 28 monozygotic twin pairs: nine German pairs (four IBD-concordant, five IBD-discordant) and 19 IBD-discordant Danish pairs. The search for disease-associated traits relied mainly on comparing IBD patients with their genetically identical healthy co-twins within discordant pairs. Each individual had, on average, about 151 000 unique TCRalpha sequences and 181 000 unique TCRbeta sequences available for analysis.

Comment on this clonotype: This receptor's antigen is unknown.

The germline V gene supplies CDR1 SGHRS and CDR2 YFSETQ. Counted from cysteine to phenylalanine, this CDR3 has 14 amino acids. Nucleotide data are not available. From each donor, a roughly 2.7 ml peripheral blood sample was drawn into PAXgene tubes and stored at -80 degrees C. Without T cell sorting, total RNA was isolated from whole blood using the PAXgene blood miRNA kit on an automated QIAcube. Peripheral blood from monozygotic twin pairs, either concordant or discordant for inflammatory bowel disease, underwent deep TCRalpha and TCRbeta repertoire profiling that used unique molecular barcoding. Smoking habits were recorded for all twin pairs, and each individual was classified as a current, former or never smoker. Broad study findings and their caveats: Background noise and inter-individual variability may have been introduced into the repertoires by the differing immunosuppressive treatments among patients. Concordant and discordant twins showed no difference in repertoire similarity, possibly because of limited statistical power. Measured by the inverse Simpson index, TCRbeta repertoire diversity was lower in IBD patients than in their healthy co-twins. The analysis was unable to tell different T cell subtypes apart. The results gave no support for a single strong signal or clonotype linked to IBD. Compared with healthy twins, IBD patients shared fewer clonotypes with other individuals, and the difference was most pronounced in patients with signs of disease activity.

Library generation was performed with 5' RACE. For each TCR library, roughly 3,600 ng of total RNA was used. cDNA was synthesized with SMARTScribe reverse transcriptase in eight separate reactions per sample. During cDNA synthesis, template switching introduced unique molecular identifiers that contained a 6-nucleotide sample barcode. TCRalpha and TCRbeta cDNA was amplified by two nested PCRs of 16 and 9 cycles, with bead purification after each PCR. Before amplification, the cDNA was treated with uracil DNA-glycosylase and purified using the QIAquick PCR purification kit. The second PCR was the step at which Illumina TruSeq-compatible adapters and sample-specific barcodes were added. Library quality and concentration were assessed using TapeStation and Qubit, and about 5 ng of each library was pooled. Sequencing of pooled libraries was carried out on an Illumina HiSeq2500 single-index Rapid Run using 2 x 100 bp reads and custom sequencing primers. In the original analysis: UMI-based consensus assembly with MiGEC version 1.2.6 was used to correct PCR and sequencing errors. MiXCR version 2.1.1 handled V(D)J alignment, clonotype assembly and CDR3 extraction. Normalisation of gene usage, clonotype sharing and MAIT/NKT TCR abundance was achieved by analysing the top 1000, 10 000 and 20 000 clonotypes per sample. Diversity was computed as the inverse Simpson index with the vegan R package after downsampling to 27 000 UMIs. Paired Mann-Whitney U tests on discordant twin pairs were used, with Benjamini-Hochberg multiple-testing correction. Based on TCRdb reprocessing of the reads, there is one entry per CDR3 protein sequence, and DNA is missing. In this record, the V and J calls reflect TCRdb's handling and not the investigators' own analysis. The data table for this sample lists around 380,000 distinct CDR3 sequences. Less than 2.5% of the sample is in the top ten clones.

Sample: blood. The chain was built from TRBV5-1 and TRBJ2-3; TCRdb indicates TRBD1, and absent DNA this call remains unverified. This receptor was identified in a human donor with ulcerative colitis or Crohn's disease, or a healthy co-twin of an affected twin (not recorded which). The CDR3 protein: CASSFGALADTQYF. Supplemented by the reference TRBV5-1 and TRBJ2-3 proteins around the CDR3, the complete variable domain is KAGVTQTPRYLIKTRGQQVTLSCSPISGHRSVSWYQQTPGQGLQFLFEYFSETQRNKGNFPGRFSGRQFSNSRSEMNVSTLELGDSALYLCASSFGALADTQYFGPGTRLTVL.